One T cell receptor beta chain is described in this entry. The data were obtained in a study of CD8 T cells in Susac syndrome. The authors carried out high-throughput sequencing of TCR beta. They applied it to CD8+ and CD4+ T cells obtained from blood. Healthy donors served as the controls. They were matched for age and sex. With 3 bases removed from V and 1 base from J, the gap between germline ends came to 6 bases. The germline CDR1 and CDR2 sequences are SEHNR and FQNEAQ (reference sequence). This CDR3 is built from 13 residues. The RNA, about 0.45 to 1 ug, was put through reverse transcription using random hexamers. TCRdb ran MiXCR on the immunoSEQ multiplex PCR reads and lists one entry per CDR3 protein. The sample lists fewer than 65,000 distinct CDR3 sequences, over 85% occurring once.

The sample consisted of CD8+ T cells from PBMCs. The V call is TRBV7-9, the J call TRBJ1-2; D ambiguous. This receptor was obtained from a human donor in good health. The chain's CDR3 is CASSFDNNYGYTF. The DNA for the CDR3 is TGTGCCAGCAGCTTTGACAATAACTATGGCTACACCTTC.